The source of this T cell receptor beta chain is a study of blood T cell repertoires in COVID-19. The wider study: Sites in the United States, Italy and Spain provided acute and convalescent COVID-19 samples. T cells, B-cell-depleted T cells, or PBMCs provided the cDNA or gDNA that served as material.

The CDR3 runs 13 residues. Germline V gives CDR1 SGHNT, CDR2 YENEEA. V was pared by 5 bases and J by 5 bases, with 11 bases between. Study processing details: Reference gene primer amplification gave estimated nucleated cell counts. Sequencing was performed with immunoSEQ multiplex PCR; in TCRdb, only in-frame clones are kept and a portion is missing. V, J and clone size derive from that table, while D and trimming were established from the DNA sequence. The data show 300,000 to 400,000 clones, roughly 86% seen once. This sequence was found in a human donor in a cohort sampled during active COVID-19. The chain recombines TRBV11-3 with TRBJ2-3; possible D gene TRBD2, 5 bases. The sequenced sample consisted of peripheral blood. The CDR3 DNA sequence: TGTGCCAGCAGCATCGGGGTGAGAGATACGCAGTATTTT. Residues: CASSIGVRDTQYF.